Sequencing of this T cell receptor beta chain was carried out in a study of post-analysis software for immune sequencing data. The CDR3 totals 15 residues. CDR1 MNHNS and CDR2 SASEGT come from the germline V gene. V gave up 2 bases and J gave up 2 bases, with 13 bases separating them. Included in the TCR beta cDNA libraries were unique molecular identifiers. TCRdb processed the PCR reads anew with MiXCR; each CDR3 protein has one entry. The sample carries some 800,000 distinct CDR3 sequences, around 46% recorded once. Worth noting for this clonotype: The antigen is unknown.

Study observations and caveats: With TRBV5-6, TRBV5-1 and TRBV20-1 included, about five TRBV segments were more frequent in patients than in controls. The normalized Chao1 diversity of multiple sclerosis patients was significantly lower than that of controls.

The TCR originated in a girl between 10 and 17 years old with multiple sclerosis. The source material was blood. This chain connects TRBV6-1 to TRBJ2-7, with D perhaps TRBD1 or TRBD2 (6 bases each). The CDR3 sequence: CASSEPGAKTYEQYF. CDR3 DNA: TGTGCCAGCAGTGAACCGGGGGCCAAAACCTACGAGCAGTACTTC.